These T cell receptor beta chains were read from a single sample in a study of cytomegalovirus exposure and HLA in healthy donors. Profiled with immunoSEQ multiplex PCR; TCRdb holds only in-frame clones, not every one. The data show roughly 63,000 clones, about 90% seen once. Sequencing used PBMCs. These TCRs come from a woman in her late teens or twenties in good health and CMV-seronegative. Each CDR3 is given with its conserved first and last residue. D genes are given only for firm matches. Part of the rows lack a size; the others show once, few, many or a class for expanded clones.

j_call clone_size v_call d_call cdr3_nt cdr3_aa
TRBJ1-2 - TRBV28 TRBD1 TGTGCCAGCAGTTCCGGGACAGGGAATCACTATGGCTACACCTTC CASSSGTGNHYGYTF
TRBJ2-3 - TRBV9 TRBD2 TGTGCCAGCAGCCTCCTGGGGGCGGGAGGGCACACAGATACGCAGTATTTT CASSLLGAGGHTDTQYF
TRBJ2-7 - TRBV28 - TGTGCCAGCAGGATTGGGGGCAGCCAAGCAGCCCACGAGCAGTACTTC CASRIGGSQAAHEQYF
TRBJ1-1 - TRBV11-2 - TGTGCCAGCAGCTCGCAGGGGCAGGGGCGGATTGAAGCTTTCTTT CASSSQGQGRIEAFF
TRBJ2-7 - TRBV14 - TGTGCCAGCAGCCAAGGAGGAAGCAGTTCCTACGAGCAGTACTTC CASSQGGSSSYEQYF
TRBJ1-4 - TRBV2 - TGTGCCAGCAGTGACGATGAAAAACTGTTTTTT CASSDDEKLFF
TRBJ2-3 - TRBV28 TRBD2 TGTGCCAGCAGGGAACTAGCGCGAGGCACAGATACGCAGTATTTT CASRELARGTDTQYF
TRBJ2-2 - TRBV5-6 - TGTGCCAGCAGCCCACCGAGGACCGGGGAGCTGTTTTTT CASSPPRTGELFF
TRBJ2-5 once TRBV2 - TGTGCCAGCAGTGAAGGCACAGGGAAAGAGACCCAGTACTTC CASSEGTGKETQYF
TRBJ1-4 - TRBV18 - TGTGCCAGCTCACCTTCCGGGTCGCTTAATGAAAAACTGTTTTTT CASSPSGSLNEKLFF
TRBJ1-2 - TRBV14 - TGTGCCAGCAGCCAAGGAGTGGGAGCGGGCTACACCTTC CASSQGVGAGYTF
TRBJ2-7 few TRBV5-1 TRBD2 TGCGCCAGCAGCTTGGAAGGAGCGGGGGGGCCTTGGTACGAGCAGTACTTC CASSLEGAGGPWYEQYF
TRBJ1-2 - TRBV29-1 TRBD1 TGCAGCGTTGGTGAACAGAACAGGGGCGGTGGCTACACCTTC CSVGEQNRGGGYTF
TRBJ2-2 - TRBV28 - TGTGCCAGCAGTTTATCGAGAGGCAGGGCCACCGGGGAGCTGTTTTTT CASSLSRGRATGELFF
TRBJ2-3 - TRBV5-4 - TGTGCCAGCAGCTTTTCAGGGTGGGGGGTGACAGATACGCAGTATTTT CASSFSGWGVTDTQYF
TRBJ1-5 - TRBV1 - TGCACCAGCAGCCAACAAGACAGGATCGGAAGCAATCAGCCCCAGCATTTT CTSSQQDRIGSNQPQHF
TRBJ2-3 - TRBV5-1 TRBD1 TGCGCCAGCAGTTACCGGGACAGCACTAGCACAGATACGCAGTATTTT CASSYRDSTSTDTQYF
TRBJ2-1 - TRBV28 TRBD2 TGTGCCTCGGAGGGAGGGTCCTACAATGAGCAGTTCTTC CASEGGSYNEQFF
TRBJ1-1 - TRBV6-6 - TGTGCCAGCAGCTACGAGGTCACTGAAGCTTTCTTT CASSYEVTEAFF
TRBJ2-1 - TRBV27 TRBD1 TGTGCCAGCAGTTCGGGACAGGGGGCATTCAATGAGCAGTTCTTC CASSSGQGAFNEQFF
TRBJ2-7 - TRBV11-2 - TGTGCCAGCAGCTTGCTAGAATCCTACGAGCAGTACTTC CASSLLESYEQYF
TRBJ1-2 - TRBV28 - TGTGCCAGCAGTTCTCTAAGAACCCGGAACTATGGCTACACCTTC CASSSLRTRNYGYTF
TRBJ1-6 - TRBV21-1 - TGTGCCAGCAGCAACTCAAAATCTCACCGGGACAGGGGATCACCCCTCCACTTT CASSNSKSHRDRGSPLHF
TRBJ2-1 once TRBV5-4 TRBD2 TGTGCCAGCAGCTTGGGGGGACTAGCGGGAACCTACAATGAGCAGTTCTTC CASSLGGLAGTYNEQFF
TRBJ2-3 - TRBV14 TRBD2 TGTGCCAGCAGCCGACCTTTCGGACTAGCGGGCGGGACCACAGATACGCAGTATTTT CASSRPFGLAGGTTDTQYF
TRBJ2-7 - TRBV11-2 TRBD2 TGTGCCAGCAGCCCAATCTCTCGCGGGAGACCCTCCGCCTACGAGCAGTACTTC CASSPISRGRPSAYEQYF
TRBJ1-5 once TRBV2 TRBD1 TGTGCCAGCAGACCAGGACAGGGGGCTCCCGATCAGCCCCAGCATTTT CASRPGQGAPDQPQHF
TRBJ1-1 - TRBV19 - TGTGCCAGTAGTATAGATCAAGCGGCCGGAGCTTTCTTT CASSIDQAAGAFF
TRBJ2-1 - TRBV27 TRBD2 TGTGCCAGCAGGGGACTAGCGTATGAGCAGTTCTTC CASRGLAYEQFF
TRBJ2-6 - TRBV30 - TGTGCCTGGAGTGTAGCCCTCTCTGGGGCCAACGTCCTGACTTTC CAWSVALSGANVLTF
TRBJ2-3 few TRBV30 TRBD1 TGTGCCTGGAGCCCGGGACAGGTCACAGATACGCAGTATTTT CAWSPGQVTDTQYF
TRBJ1-1 - TRBV7-9 TRBD1 TGTGCCAGCAGCCGCTTAATAGGGACAGGGGGCCCTAGCACTGAAGCTTTCTTT CASSRLIGTGGPSTEAFF
TRBJ2-1 - TRBV7-9 TRBD1 TGTGCCAGCTCCCTCGTAGGACAGGGCTACAATGAGCAGTTCTTC CASSLVGQGYNEQFF
TRBJ2-7 - TRBV5-1 - TGCGCCAGCAGCCCCGGGTATGGGGACAAAGTTTACGAGCAGTACTTC CASSPGYGDKVYEQYF
TRBJ2-5 - TRBV7-9 TRBD2 TGTGCCAGCAGCCCCGTGGGGGGGATCGCCGAGACCCAGTACTTC CASSPVGGIAETQYF
TRBJ1-4 - TRBV14 - TGTGCCAGCAGACCTTCAGGGGCGGTTAATGAAAAACTGTTTTTT CASRPSGAVNEKLFF
TRBJ2-7 once TRBV2 TRBD1 TGTGCCAGCAGTGTTAACGCTCGGACAGGGGGCTTGATCGAGCAGTACTTC CASSVNARTGGLIEQYF
TRBJ2-3 - TRBV7-9 - TGTGCCAGCAGCTTAGCACTAGGTTTAGATACGCAGTATTTT CASSLALGLDTQYF
TRBJ2-1 - TRBV5-1 TRBD2 TGCGCCAGCAGTTTTGGACTAGCGGGGGGAAGCAATGAGCAGTTCTTC CASSFGLAGGSNEQFF
TRBJ1-1 - TRBV28 TRBD1 TGTGCCAGCAGTGAGAACAGGGGGCGCGGTACTGAAGCTTTCTTT CASSENRGRGTEAFF
TRBJ2-1 - TRBV9 - TGTGCCAGCAGCGAGCGCTCCTACAATGAGCAGTTCTTC CASSERSYNEQFF
TRBJ1-4 - TRBV7-6 TRBD1 TGTGCCAGCAGCTTCGACAGGGGAGATGAAAAACTGTTTTTT CASSFDRGDEKLFF
TRBJ2-5 - TRBV5-1 - TGCGCCAGCAGCCCTGGTGGGGGCGGGGAGACCCAGTACTTC CASSPGGGGETQYF
TRBJ1-4 - TRBV15 TRBD1 TGTGCCACCAGCAGGGGACAGACAACAACTAATGAAAAACTGTTTTTT CATSRGQTTTNEKLFF
TRBJ1-2 few TRBV29-1 TRBD1 TGCAGCGCCCCTGGGGACAGGGAATCCTATGGCTACACCTTC CSAPGDRESYGYTF
TRBJ2-5 - TRBV4-1 - TGCGCCAGCAGCCAAGAGGGTGGGGACACCCGGGCCCAAGAGACCCAGTACTTC CASSQEGGDTRAQETQYF
TRBJ1-5 few TRBV27 - TGTGCCAGCAGTTTCGGGGGGGGCGCGGGCAATCAGCCCCAGCATTTT CASSFGGGAGNQPQHF
TRBJ1-1 - TRBV11-2 - TGTGCCAGCCACAGGAGGGAGGGCACTGAAGCTTTCTTT CASHRREGTEAFF
TRBJ1-3 - TRBV5-6 - TGTGCCAGCAGCTTGGGATCAGGCGCTGCCTCTGGAAACACCATATATTTT CASSLGSGAASGNTIYF
TRBJ2-1 - TRBV27 TRBD2 TGTGCCAGCAGGAATGGACTAGCGCTGTACAATGAGCAGTTCTTC CASRNGLALYNEQFF
TRBJ1-1 - TRBV10-3 TRBD1 TGTGCCATACGACAGGGTCCGAACACTGAAGCTTTCTTT CAIRQGPNTEAFF
TRBJ2-3 - TRBV4-1 TRBD1 TGCGCCAGCAGCCCCGTCGACCGGGACAGGGGGGGAGATACGCAGTATTTT CASSPVDRDRGGDTQYF
TRBJ1-5 - TRBV30 TRBD1 TGTGCCTGGACAAGACAGGGTAGCAATCAGCCCCAGCATTTT CAWTRQGSNQPQHF